This is a list of T cell receptor beta chains from one sample in a study of T cell responses to AZD1222 COVID-19 vaccine. Profiled with immunoSEQ multiplex PCR; TCRdb holds only in-frame clones, not every one. The table lists some 200,000 clones, 90% to 95% of them singletons. The starting material was peripheral blood, obtained 28 days after the second AZD1222 dose. These receptor sequences come from an adult who received the AZD1222 COVID-19 vaccine. Both conserved end residues are part of each CDR3. D genes are given only for firm matches. Size is omitted from some rows. Given values are once, few, many or a class for expanded clones.

J gene,clone size,V gene,D gene,CDR3 protein,CDR3 DNA
TRBJ1-5,-,TRBV12-3/TRBV12-4,TRBD1,CASSWTGDRPQHF,TGTGCCAGCAGTTGGACAGGGGATAGGCCCCAGCATTTT
TRBJ1-3,once,TRBV6-1,-,CASSDGRARAGNTIYF,TGTGCCAGCAGTGATGGCAGGGCAAGGGCTGGAAACACCATATATTTT
TRBJ1-2,few,TRBV15,-,CATSRDRRSYTF,TGTGCCACCAGCAGAGACAGGAGGAGCTACACCTTC
TRBJ1-4,-,TRBV7-9,-,CASSPWSEKLFF,TGTGCCAGCAGCCCTTGGAGTGAAAAACTGTTTTTT
TRBJ1-5,few,TRBV7-2,-,CASSLGPSYNQPQHF,TGTGCCAGCAGCTTAGGGCCTTCCTACAATCAGCCCCAGCATTTT
TRBJ1-1,-,TRBV4-3,-,CASSQDRNTEAFF,TGCGCCAGCAGCCAGGACAGGAACACTGAAGCTTTCTTT
TRBJ2-3,-,TRBV6-5,TRBD2,CASSLAGAGSTDTQYF,TGTGCCAGCAGTTTAGCGGGAGCAGGCTCCACAGATACGCAGTATTTT
TRBJ2-5,-,TRBV24-1,-,CATPGSTGETQYF,TGTGCCACCCCCGGGTCGACGGGCGAGACCCAGTACTTC
TRBJ1-1,few,TRBV7-9,TRBD1,CASSHGQGHTEAFF,TGTGCCAGCAGCCATGGACAGGGGCACACTGAAGCTTTCTTT
TRBJ2-3,-,TRBV24-1,TRBD2,CATSGGDTDTQYF,TGTGCCACCTCGGGAGGGGACACAGATACGCAGTATTTT
TRBJ2-1,few,TRBV5-6,TRBD1,CASSLAPGQLYNEQFF,TGTGCCAGCAGCTTAGCCCCGGGACAGCTCTACAATGAGCAGTTCTTC
TRBJ2-4,-,TRBV11-1,-,CASSLAGALNIQYF,TGTGCCAGCAGCTTAGCGGGGGCCCTAAACATTCAGTACTTC
TRBJ1-1,-,TRBV5-1,-,CASSPGRRDPGLRTEAFF,TGCGCCAGCAGTCCGGGGCGCCGCGACCCGGGGCTAAGGACTGAAGCTTTCTTT
TRBJ2-7,-,TRBV11-2,TRBD2,CASSLTGGSYEQYF,TGTGCCAGCAGCTTAACGGGCGGGAGTTACGAGCAGTACTTC
TRBJ2-7,-,TRBV30,TRBD2,CAWSGLAGDEQYF,TGTGCCTGGAGTGGTCTAGCGGGAGACGAGCAGTACTTC
TRBJ2-2,once,TRBV7-9,-,CASSSYDRSTGELFF,TGTGCCAGCAGCTCTTATGACAGGTCCACCGGGGAGCTGTTTTTT
TRBJ1-1,-,TRBV7-8,-,CASSLGGLQTEAFF,TGTGCCAGCAGCTTAGGGGGACTCCAGACTGAAGCTTTCTTT
TRBJ1-4,-,TRBV6-6,TRBD1,CASSYDRGHGEKLFF,TGTGCCAGCAGTTACGACAGGGGGCACGGTGAAAAACTGTTTTTT
TRBJ2-5,-,TRBV6-4,-,CASSDGPYF,TGTGCCAGCAGTGACGGACCGTACTTC
TRBJ1-2,-,TRBV29-1,-,CSVAENYGYTF,TGCAGCGTTGCCGAGAACTATGGCTACACCTTC
TRBJ2-3,-,TRBV2,TRBD2,CASRKPWEGPSTDTQYF,TGTGCCAGCAGGAAACCCTGGGAGGGGCCAAGCACAGATACGCAGTATTTT
TRBJ2-2,-,TRBV28,TRBD1,CASSQDRGGGELFF,TGTGCCAGCAGTCAAGACAGGGGTGGCGGGGAGCTGTTTTTT
TRBJ2-3,-,TRBV11-2,-,CASSLGLLSTGTDTQYF,TGTGCCAGCAGCTTAGGACTTCTATCTACGGGCACAGATACGCAGTATTTT
TRBJ1-5,-,TRBV5-1,TRBD1,CASSLTGGGNQPQHF,TGCGCCAGCAGCTTGACAGGGGGCGGGAATCAGCCCCAGCATTTT
TRBJ1-1,once,TRBV19,-,CASAGLNPKTFF,TGTGCCAGCGCGGGGTTAAACCCAAAAACTTTCTTT
TRBJ2-7,once,TRBV10-3,TRBD1,CAISESTGTYEQYF,TGTGCCATCAGTGAGTCGACAGGGACCTACGAGCAGTACTTC
TRBJ1-3,-,TRBV12-5,TRBD1,CASGPGQGFSGNTIYF,TGTGCTAGTGGACCGGGACAGGGTTTCTCTGGAAACACCATATATTTT
TRBJ2-7,-,TRBV29-1,TRBD2,CSVVSAGDVGDEQYF,TGCAGCGTTGTATCAGCGGGAGATGTCGGAGACGAGCAGTACTTC
TRBJ2-1,-,TRBV12-3/TRBV12-4,-,CASSFRVWEQFF,TGTGCCAGCAGTTTTAGGGTTTGGGAGCAGTTCTTC
TRBJ2-5,-,TRBV5-4,-,CAGQLQGKQETQYF,TGTGCCGGCCAACTGCAGGGTAAACAAGAGACCCAGTACTTC
TRBJ2-7,once,TRBV19,-,CASSSITGRVGTEQYF,TGTGCCAGTAGTTCAATAACGGGACGGGTGGGAACCGAGCAGTACTTC
TRBJ1-2,-,TRBV7-9,-,CASTLIVGHGGYTF,TGTGCCAGCACCCTCATTGTGGGTCATGGTGGCTACACCTTC
TRBJ2-2,-,TRBV12-5,TRBD1,CASGPGTGGFRVTGELFF,TGTGCTAGTGGGCCCGGGACAGGGGGCTTTAGAGTCACCGGGGAGCTGTTTTTT
TRBJ2-3,-,TRBV30,-,CAWSVGLEASTDTQYF,TGTGCCTGGAGTGTTGGTCTAGAGGCGAGCACAGATACGCAGTATTTT
TRBJ2-7,-,TRBV29-1,-,CSASQGPDEQYF,TGCAGCGCTTCGCAGGGGCCGGACGAGCAGTACTTC
TRBJ2-6,-,TRBV5-8,-,CASSSGTLSSGANVLTF,TGTGCCAGCAGCTCGGGGACACTAAGCTCTGGGGCCAACGTCCTGACTTTC
TRBJ2-2,-,TRBV6-1,TRBD2,CASSDSGGRLTGELFF,TGTGCCAGCAGTGATAGCGGGGGACGACTCACCGGGGAGCTGTTTTTT
TRBJ1-2,few,TRBV6-5,-,CASQTSGENVYGYTF,TGTGCCAGTCAGACATCCGGGGAAAATGTTTATGGCTACACCTTC
TRBJ2-7,-,TRBV7-9,TRBD1,CASRSDTGTELYEQYF,TGTGCCAGCAGATCAGACACCGGGACAGAACTATACGAGCAGTACTTC
TRBJ2-3,-,TRBV6-5,-,CASSYSPGGITDTQYF,TGTGCCAGCAGTTACTCGCCAGGGGGGATTACAGATACGCAGTATTTT
TRBJ1-4,-,TRBV6-1,TRBD1,CASSEGQGGEKLFF,TGTGCCAGCAGTGAAGGACAGGGAGGAGAAAAACTGTTTTTT
TRBJ2-5,once,TRBV29-1,-,CSVEDRGQETQYF,TGCAGCGTTGAAGATCGGGGCCAAGAGACCCAGTACTTC
TRBJ2-7,-,TRBV27,-,CASRRGDHPYEQYF,TGTGCCAGTCGTAGAGGGGACCATCCCTACGAGCAGTACTTC
TRBJ2-7,-,TRBV9,-,CASSVDGGPGEQYF,TGTGCCAGCAGCGTAGATGGGGGGCCTGGGGAGCAGTACTTC
TRBJ2-3,-,TRBV7-2,-,CASSRSRDTQYF,TGTGCCAGCAGCCGATCGAGAGATACGCAGTATTTT
TRBJ1-3,-,TRBV19,-,CASKPDSGNTIYF,TGTGCCAGTAAACCCGACTCTGGAAACACCATATATTTT
TRBJ2-5,-,TRBV12-5,-,CASGFGWVLETQYF,TGTGCTAGTGGTTTTGGCTGGGTCTTAGAGACCCAGTACTTC
TRBJ2-1,few,TRBV7-8,TRBD2,CASSLGPSGSYEQFF,TGTGCCAGCAGCTTAGGGCCTAGCGGGAGCTATGAGCAGTTCTTC
TRBJ1-5,-,TRBV19,-,CASQYTSRASRQPQHF,TGTGCCAGTCAGTACACTTCCAGGGCGAGCCGCCAGCCCCAGCATTTT
TRBJ2-7,-,TRBV9,-,CASSAGTRPTYEQYF,TGTGCCAGCAGCGCCGGGACCCGCCCTACATACGAGCAGTACTTC
TRBJ2-7,-,TRBV10-3,-,CAISEGGHEQYF,TGTGCCATCAGTGAGGGGGGACACGAGCAGTACTTC
TRBJ2-3,-,TRBV11-1,-,CASSLSGRASTDTQYF,TGTGCCAGCAGCTTAAGTGGGCGCGCTAGCACAGATACGCAGTATTTT
TRBJ1-5,-,TRBV12-3/TRBV12-4,-,CASSLRGHQPQHF,TGTGCCAGCAGTTTAAGGGGACATCAGCCCCAGCATTTT
TRBJ2-3,-,TRBV21-1,-,CASSTSGTGGCADTQYF,TGTGCCAGCAGCACCTCCGGGACAGGGGGATGTGCCGATACGCAGTATTTT